This TCR beta chain was documented in a study of identical twins. Points from the study as a whole: Among monozygotic twins, out-of-frame TCR alpha sharing exceeded what models predicted. Fewer insertions characterized abundant cord blood beta clonotypes, whereas memory repertoires showed none.

TCRdb ran MiXCR on the 5' RACE reads and lists one entry per CDR3 protein. The sample consists of hundreds of thousands of distinct CDR3 sequences, about 7.5% of them appearing once. This clonotype was seen repeatedly, ten times or more. Its target is not known. Only healthy Caucasians were enrolled as donors. Germline V gene sequence: CDR1 SGHDN, CDR2 FVKESK. Trimming left V 2 bases short and J 5 bases short, with 10 bases between. The CDR3 spans 14 residues. The data also belong to a second study, concerning yellow fever vaccine responses in identical twins. This second study notes: Reported findings indicate that twins' vaccine T cell responses seemed partially convergent, partially personalized.

The genes are TRBV14 and TRBJ2-1; D uncertain. The source of this sequence is a woman in her late teens or twenties in good health. Material for sequencing was memory (CD45RO+) T cells sorted from blood. CDR3 loop: CASSQPGRNNEQFF. The CDR3, as DNA: TGTGCCAGCAGCCAACCTGGGCGCAACAATGAGCAGTTCTTC.